These T cell receptor beta chains were read from a single sample in a study of T cell repertoires in cytomegalovirus infection. MiXCR, run by TCRdb on the reads, gives a single entry per CDR3 protein. This table has some 200,000 distinct CDR3 sequences, 35% to 40% appearing once. Their cognate antigens are unknown. The source material was CD8+ T cells from cultured PBMCs, sampled from culture after CMV antigen stimulation. These receptors all come from a human donor in good health (CMV status not recorded). Some clones in this sample may be carry-over from other donors' samples. CDR3s include the opening cysteine and the closing phenylalanine or tryptophan. A D gene is named only where the DNA matches it firmly. A row's size may be missing; if present it is once, few, many or a size class.

d_gene: TRBD2
abundance: -
v_gene: TRBV7-3
j_gene: TRBJ2-1
CDR3aa: CVSSLSSGTSNEQFF
CDR3nt: TGTGTCAGCAGCTTAAGCTCCGGGACTAGCAATGAGCAGTTCTTC

d_gene: -
abundance: few
v_gene: TRBV6-2/TRBV6-3
j_gene: TRBJ2-7
CDR3aa: CASSYSRLDGSYEQYF
CDR3nt: TGTGCCAGCAGTTACTCGAGATTAGACGGATCCTACGAGCAGTACTTC

d_gene: TRBD1
abundance: many
v_gene: TRBV7-2
j_gene: TRBJ1-1
CDR3aa: CASNSRARGQAEAFF
CDR3nt: TGTGCCAGCAACTCTAGGGCCCGGGGACAGGCTGAAGCTTTCTTT

d_gene: -
abundance: many
v_gene: TRBV27
j_gene: TRBJ2-7
CDR3aa: CASSLSGYEQYF
CDR3nt: TGTGCCAGCAGTTTAAGCGGCTACGAGCAGTACTTC

d_gene: -
abundance: -
v_gene: TRBV6-5
j_gene: TRBJ1-1
CDR3aa: CASSYSLQAEAFF
CDR3nt: TGTGCCAGCAGTTACTCGCTGCAGGCTGAAGCTTTCTTT

d_gene: -
abundance: few
v_gene: TRBV6-5
j_gene: TRBJ1-2
CDR3aa: CASSYSNGYGYTF
CDR3nt: TGTGCCAGCAGTTACTCGAATGGTTATGGCTACACCTTC

d_gene: TRBD2
abundance: few
v_gene: TRBV7-2
j_gene: TRBJ2-3
CDR3aa: CASSLQTSGRSGDTQYF
CDR3nt: TGTGCCAGCAGCCTCCAGACTAGCGGGAGGTCCGGAGATACGCAGTATTTT

d_gene: -
abundance: -
v_gene: TRBV5-4
j_gene: TRBJ2-1
CDR3aa: CASSLGSGRTANEQFF
CDR3nt: TGTGCCAGCAGCTTGGGGTCCGGAAGGACGGCCAATGAGCAGTTCTTC

d_gene: -
abundance: few
v_gene: TRBV11-2
j_gene: TRBJ1-5
CDR3aa: CASSSRENTQPQHF
CDR3nt: TGTGCCAGCTCATCCCGGGAGAACACTCAGCCCCAGCATTTT

d_gene: -
abundance: -
v_gene: TRBV11-2
j_gene: TRBJ2-3
CDR3aa: CASSLVAFTDTQYF
CDR3nt: TGTGCCAGCAGCTTAGTAGCCTTCACAGATACGCAGTATTTT

d_gene: -
abundance: many
v_gene: TRBV7-9
j_gene: TRBJ2-1
CDR3aa: CASSLRDQPYNEQFF
CDR3nt: TGTGCCAGCAGCTTGCGAGACCAACCTTACAATGAGCAGTTCTTC

d_gene: TRBD1
abundance: once
v_gene: TRBV27
j_gene: TRBJ1-1
CDR3aa: CASSLGTGGFDTEAFF
CDR3nt: TGTGCCAGCAGTCTAGGGACAGGGGGCTTCGACACTGAAGCTTTCTTT

d_gene: TRBD1
abundance: -
v_gene: TRBV7-6
j_gene: TRBJ1-1
CDR3aa: CASSPGWTGGNTEAFF
CDR3nt: TGTGCCAGCAGTCCAGGGTGGACAGGCGGTAACACTGAAGCTTTCTTT

d_gene: -
abundance: -
v_gene: TRBV10-3
j_gene: TRBJ2-5
CDR3aa: CAIGPAGALETQYF
CDR3nt: TGTGCCATCGGCCCTGCAGGGGCGTTGGAGACCCAGTACTTC

d_gene: TRBD1
abundance: -
v_gene: TRBV7-1
j_gene: TRBJ2-2
CDR3aa: CASSSGGRGIAGELFF
CDR3nt: TGTGCCAGCAGCTCCGGTGGCAGGGGGATTGCCGGGGAGCTGTTTTTT

d_gene: -
abundance: -
v_gene: TRBV18
j_gene: TRBJ2-5
CDR3aa: CASSRRDNHETQYF
CDR3nt: TGTGCAAGCTCACGCCGGGACAACCACGAGACCCAGTACTTC

d_gene: TRBD2
abundance: few
v_gene: TRBV4-1
j_gene: TRBJ2-1
CDR3aa: CASSPPGLAYNEQFF
CDR3nt: TGCGCCAGCAGCCCCCCGGGACTAGCGTACAATGAGCAGTTCTTC

d_gene: -
abundance: -
v_gene: TRBV10-3
j_gene: TRBJ2-3
CDR3aa: CAIEASSTDTQYF
CDR3nt: TGTGCCATCGAAGCTTCTAGCACAGATACGCAGTATTTT

d_gene: -
abundance: few
v_gene: TRBV7-3
j_gene: TRBJ2-1
CDR3aa: CASSSEGQTGYNEQFF
CDR3nt: TGTGCCAGCAGCTCAGAAGGACAGACGGGGTACAATGAGCAGTTCTTC

d_gene: TRBD1
abundance: few
v_gene: TRBV27
j_gene: TRBJ1-6
CDR3aa: CASSLQGAPLHF
CDR3nt: TGTGCCAGCAGTCTACAGGGGGCACCCCTCCACTTT

d_gene: -
abundance: -
v_gene: TRBV5-6
j_gene: TRBJ2-2
CDR3aa: CASSLAGYKNTGELFF
CDR3nt: TGTGCCAGCAGCTTGGCCGGTTATAAGAACACCGGGGAGCTGTTTTTT

d_gene: -
abundance: few
v_gene: TRBV7-9
j_gene: TRBJ2-1
CDR3aa: CASSDWALYNEQFF
CDR3nt: TGTGCCAGCAGCGACTGGGCCCTATACAATGAGCAGTTCTTC

d_gene: -
abundance: -
v_gene: TRBV27
j_gene: TRBJ1-2
CDR3aa: CASSPDRNYGYTF
CDR3nt: TGTGCCAGCAGTCCGGACAGAAACTATGGCTACACCTTC

d_gene: -
abundance: -
v_gene: TRBV7-9
j_gene: TRBJ2-3
CDR3aa: CASSLGVLGTDTQYF
CDR3nt: TGTGCCAGCAGCTTAGGTGTTCTCGGCACAGATACGCAGTATTTT

d_gene: -
abundance: few
v_gene: TRBV27
j_gene: TRBJ2-3
CDR3aa: CASSTPGGYLGSDTQYF
CDR3nt: TGTGCCAGCAGTACTCCAGGTGGCTACCTCGGGTCAGATACGCAGTATTTT

d_gene: -
abundance: few
v_gene: TRBV5-4
j_gene: TRBJ1-1
CDR3aa: CASSFLEGNTEAFF
CDR3nt: TGTGCCAGCAGCTTCCTTGAGGGGAACACTGAAGCTTTCTTT

d_gene: -
abundance: -
v_gene: TRBV20-1
j_gene: TRBJ1-4
CDR3aa: CSATDSSTNEKLFF
CDR3nt: TGCAGTGCAACCGACAGCTCAACTAATGAAAAACTGTTTTTT

d_gene: TRBD1
abundance: few
v_gene: TRBV29-1
j_gene: TRBJ1-2
CDR3aa: CSVDDRGMDGYTF
CDR3nt: TGCAGCGTTGATGACAGGGGAATGGATGGCTACACCTTC

d_gene: -
abundance: few
v_gene: TRBV10-3
j_gene: TRBJ2-7
CDR3aa: CASTGTSYEQYF
CDR3nt: TGTGCCTCGACAGGTACCTCCTACGAGCAGTACTTC

d_gene: -
abundance: few
v_gene: TRBV7-8
j_gene: TRBJ1-1
CDR3aa: CASSRLQGRDTEAFF
CDR3nt: TGTGCCAGCAGCCGACTTCAGGGGAGGGACACTGAAGCTTTCTTT

d_gene: -
abundance: -
v_gene: TRBV7-4
j_gene: TRBJ1-1
CDR3aa: CVGGTNTEAFF
CDR3nt: TGTGTAGGGGGAACGAACACTGAAGCTTTCTTT

d_gene: -
abundance: -
v_gene: TRBV7-6
j_gene: TRBJ1-5
CDR3aa: CASSLGGAGNQPQHF
CDR3nt: TGTGCCAGCAGCTTAGGGGGAGCGGGCAATCAGCCCCAGCATTTT

d_gene: -
abundance: -
v_gene: TRBV7-6
j_gene: TRBJ2-7
CDR3aa: CASSLAYSYEQYF
CDR3nt: TGTGCCAGCAGCTTAGCCTACTCCTACGAGCAGTACTTC

d_gene: TRBD2
abundance: few
v_gene: TRBV19
j_gene: TRBJ2-5
CDR3aa: CASSWTSGQETQYF
CDR3nt: TGTGCCAGTAGTTGGACTAGCGGTCAAGAGACCCAGTACTTC

d_gene: TRBD2
abundance: -
v_gene: TRBV18
j_gene: TRBJ2-1
CDR3aa: CASSKVAGELTNEQFF
CDR3nt: TGTGCCAGCTCGAAAGTAGCGGGGGAGCTTACCAATGAGCAGTTCTTC

d_gene: TRBD1
abundance: -
v_gene: TRBV5-6
j_gene: TRBJ1-1
CDR3aa: CASSLTGAWGTEAFF
CDR3nt: TGTGCCAGCAGCTTGACAGGGGCCTGGGGCACTGAAGCTTTCTTT

d_gene: -
abundance: -
v_gene: TRBV6-5
j_gene: TRBJ2-6
CDR3aa: CASSRDIDDSGANVLTF
CDR3nt: TGTGCCAGTAGCCGGGACATCGACGACTCTGGGGCCAACGTCCTGACTTTC

d_gene: TRBD1
abundance: -
v_gene: TRBV18
j_gene: TRBJ1-5
CDR3aa: CASSRDRESNQPQHF
CDR3nt: TGTGCCAGCTCACGGGACAGGGAGAGCAATCAGCCCCAGCATTTT

d_gene: -
abundance: -
v_gene: TRBV4-1
j_gene: TRBJ1-1
CDR3aa: CASSQDWGGGGMNTEAFF
CDR3nt: TGCGCCAGCAGCCAAGATTGGGGGGGTGGAGGCATGAACACTGAAGCTTTCTTT

d_gene: TRBD1
abundance: few
v_gene: TRBV7-9
j_gene: TRBJ1-5
CDR3aa: CASSATGGNQPQHF
CDR3nt: TGTGCCAGCAGCGCGACAGGGGGCAATCAGCCCCAGCATTTT

d_gene: -
abundance: -
v_gene: TRBV28
j_gene: TRBJ2-6
CDR3aa: CASSGDTFNSGANVLTF
CDR3nt: TGTGCCAGCAGCGGGGACACCTTCAACTCTGGGGCCAACGTCCTGACTTTC

d_gene: -
abundance: few
v_gene: TRBV7-3
j_gene: TRBJ2-3
CDR3aa: CASSLGEKPTDTQYF
CDR3nt: TGTGCCAGCAGCCTCGGGGAAAAACCCACAGATACGCAGTATTTT

d_gene: -
abundance: -
v_gene: TRBV28
j_gene: TRBJ2-6
CDR3aa: CASSLAPSGANVLTF
CDR3nt: TGTGCCAGCAGTTTGGCCCCCTCTGGGGCCAACGTCCTGACTTTC

d_gene: -
abundance: once
v_gene: TRBV29-1
j_gene: TRBJ2-5
CDR3aa: CSVGGSGTQYF
CDR3nt: TGCAGCGTTGGAGGGTCGGGGACCCAGTACTTC

d_gene: -
abundance: -
v_gene: TRBV7-3
j_gene: TRBJ2-2
CDR3aa: CASSPQGGNTGELFF
CDR3nt: TGTGCCAGCAGCCCACAGGGAGGGAACACCGGGGAGCTGTTTTTT

d_gene: -
abundance: -
v_gene: TRBV11-2
j_gene: TRBJ2-5
CDR3aa: CASSLNGNRLRETQYF
CDR3nt: TGTGCCAGCAGCTTAAACGGGAATAGATTAAGAGAGACCCAGTACTTC

d_gene: TRBD1
abundance: -
v_gene: TRBV11-2
j_gene: TRBJ2-1
CDR3aa: CASSPDRASYNEQFF
CDR3nt: TGTGCCAGCAGCCCCGACAGGGCCTCCTACAATGAGCAGTTCTTC

d_gene: TRBD2
abundance: -
v_gene: TRBV27
j_gene: TRBJ2-7
CDR3aa: CASSLGLAGTEQYF
CDR3nt: TGTGCCAGCAGTTTGGGGCTAGCGGGAACCGAGCAGTACTTC

d_gene: TRBD2
abundance: few
v_gene: TRBV4-2
j_gene: TRBJ2-3
CDR3aa: CASSQDWTSGTDTQYF
CDR3nt: TGTGCCAGCAGCCAAGATTGGACTAGCGGCACAGATACGCAGTATTTT

d_gene: TRBD1
abundance: -
v_gene: TRBV27
j_gene: TRBJ1-2
CDR3aa: CASSPGQGKGGYTF
CDR3nt: TGTGCCAGCAGTCCGGGACAGGGGAAAGGAGGCTACACCTTC

d_gene: TRBD1
abundance: few
v_gene: TRBV7-7
j_gene: TRBJ2-5
CDR3aa: CASSLVPGGPQETQYF
CDR3nt: TGTGCCAGCAGCTTAGTCCCAGGGGGTCCACAAGAGACCCAGTACTTC

d_gene: -
abundance: once
v_gene: TRBV25-1
j_gene: TRBJ2-7
CDR3aa: CASSDHAGAQYF
CDR3nt: TGTGCCAGCAGTGATCACGCTGGGGCGCAGTACTTC

d_gene: TRBD2
abundance: few
v_gene: TRBV29-1
j_gene: TRBJ2-5
CDR3aa: CSVGAVAGVKETQYF
CDR3nt: TGCAGCGTTGGAGCAGTAGCGGGAGTTAAAGAGACCCAGTACTTC

d_gene: -
abundance: -
v_gene: TRBV7-6
j_gene: TRBJ2-4
CDR3aa: CASTHTTDAVVKNIQYF
CDR3nt: TGTGCCAGCACCCACACTACCGACGCGGTGGTCAAAAACATTCAGTACTTC

d_gene: -
abundance: -
v_gene: TRBV10-3
j_gene: TRBJ2-7
CDR3aa: CAIREPGRSSYEQYF
CDR3nt: TGTGCCATCAGAGAACCGGGGAGGAGCTCCTACGAGCAGTACTTC

d_gene: TRBD2
abundance: -
v_gene: TRBV12-3/TRBV12-4
j_gene: TRBJ2-5
CDR3aa: CAISLARASGDETQYF
CDR3nt: TGTGCCATCAGTTTAGCGCGGGCTAGCGGGGATGAGACCCAGTACTTC

d_gene: -
abundance: -
v_gene: TRBV7-6
j_gene: TRBJ2-1
CDR3aa: CASSPQEEGMNEQFF
CDR3nt: TGTGCCAGCAGTCCCCAGGAGGAGGGAATGAATGAGCAGTTCTTC

d_gene: -
abundance: -
v_gene: TRBV12-3/TRBV12-4
j_gene: TRBJ1-2
CDR3aa: CASSLGTAEGYTF
CDR3nt: TGTGCCAGCAGTTTAGGTACCGCAGAAGGCTACACCTTC

d_gene: -
abundance: few
v_gene: TRBV7-6
j_gene: TRBJ2-1
CDR3aa: CASRAGNEQFF
CDR3nt: TGTGCCAGCAGGGCGGGCAATGAGCAGTTCTTC